Described below is a single T cell receptor beta chain sequence and its context. These data come from a study of control samples from healthy donors and cancer patients. The CDR3 length is 16 residues. The J segment lost 2 bases and the V segment lost 7 bases, leaving 12 bases of the junction unmatched. The germline gives CDR1 MNHEY, CDR2 SMNVEV (reference sequence). The protocol was immunoSEQ multiplex PCR, while the TCRdb copy is restricted to in-frame clones and leaves out a portion. The repertoire includes roughly 120,000 clones, 91% of them detected once, and less than 9.5% sits in the top ten. The V gene is TRBV27, the J gene TRBJ2-7, with TRBD2 matching over 9 bases. The sequencing input was blood. The sequence was collected from a woman aged 18-29 years in good health. CDR3 in amino acids: CASMRAGGWVPYEQYF. DNA for the CDR3: TGTGCCAGCATGCGAGCGGGAGGTTGGGTTCCCTACGAGCAGTACTTC.